This T cell receptor (beta chain) was profiled in a study of control samples from healthy donors and cancer patients. Assay used: immunoSEQ multiplex PCR; TCRdb lists only in-frame clones, some missing. The sample consists of roughly 190,000 clones, roughly nine tenths of them appearing once. V shed 9 bases and J shed 6 bases, with 19 bases lying between them. The CDR3 runs to 14 residues. CDR1 and CDR2 from the germline V gene are SNHLY and FYNNEI. Sequencing used blood. This chain connects TRBV2 to TRBJ2-3; D might be TRBD2 (7 bases). The clonotype originates from a man aged 25 to 40 in good health. CDR3 in DNA: TGTGCCAGAAGGGGGGGTCAGCCCGGGGATACGCAGTATTTT. Encoded protein: CARRGGQPGDTQYF.